The rows below give T cell receptor beta chains drawn from one sample of a study of T cell changes during pregnancy in multiple sclerosis. Sequencing was performed with immunoSEQ multiplex PCR; in TCRdb, only in-frame clones are kept and a portion is missing. The sample yields roughly 110,000 clones, about nine tenths seen once. Sequencing used peripheral blood, obtained after pregnancy. All receptors derive from a female donor with multiple sclerosis, enrolled in a pregnancy study. Both conserved end residues are part of each CDR3. The order of the fields is CDR3 protein, CDR3 DNA, J gene, clone size, D gene, V gene. The D gene is left open where the match is weak. Some rows have no size entry. The others give once, few or many, or a class for an expanded clone.

CATALSPNTEAFF,TGTGCCACCGCGCTAAGCCCGAACACTGAAGCTTTCTTT,TRBJ1-1,.,.,TRBV7-3
CASSSGTGPLHEQFF,TGCGCCAGCAGCTCCGGGACAGGGCCCCTCCATGAGCAGTTCTTC,TRBJ2-1,.,TRBD1,TRBV5-1
CASSLADGELFF,TGCGCCAGCAGCTTGGCCGATGGCGAGCTGTTTTTT,TRBJ2-2,.,.,TRBV5-1
CASSPRAGGSGELFF,TGTGCCAGCTCACCCCGGGCAGGGGGCTCCGGGGAGCTGTTTTTT,TRBJ2-2,.,TRBD1,TRBV18
CASSSRLAGGHNEQFF,TGTGCCAGCAGCTCGAGACTAGCGGGAGGACACAATGAGCAGTTCTTC,TRBJ2-1,.,TRBD2,TRBV7-9
CASSLAASSYNSPLHF,TGTGCCAGCAGCTTGGCCGCGAGCTCCTATAATTCACCCCTCCACTTT,TRBJ1-6,.,.,TRBV5-6
CASSLAPTRTLWRGFF,TGTGCCAGCAGTTTGGCGCCCACCCGGACTCTCTGGAGGGGGTTCTTC,TRBJ2-1,.,.,TRBV28
CASSSSLGQGTGEQYF,TGTGCCAGCAGTTCAAGCCTCGGACAGGGGACGGGAGAGCAGTACTTC,TRBJ2-7,once,TRBD1,TRBV27
CASSTPGSGELFF,TGTGCCAGCAGTACGCCAGGGTCCGGGGAGCTGTTTTTT,TRBJ2-2,.,.,TRBV27
CASSPSPVGANVLTF,TGTGCCAGCAGCCCTTCCCCGGTCGGGGCCAACGTCCTGACTTTC,TRBJ2-6,.,.,TRBV7-6
CASSGPQPAGGENTEAFF,TGTGCCAGCAGTGGCCCACAACCGGCAGGGGGCGAGAACACTGAAGCTTTCTTT,TRBJ1-1,.,TRBD1,TRBV6-1
CASSPRPVNTGELFF,TGCGCCAGCAGCCCCAGGCCGGTGAACACCGGGGAGCTGTTTTTT,TRBJ2-2,once,.,TRBV5-1
CASSHPDGDSPLHF,TGTGCCAGCAGCCATCCCGACGGGGATTCACCCCTCCACTTT,TRBJ1-6,once,.,TRBV7-9
CASSQQGQMRSGANVLTF,TGCGCCAGCAGCCAACAGGGACAGATGAGGTCTGGGGCCAACGTCCTGACTTTC,TRBJ2-6,.,TRBD1,TRBV4-1
CASSIGDRRFTEAFF,TGTGCCAGTAGTATTGGCGACAGGAGGTTCACTGAAGCTTTCTTT,TRBJ1-1,.,.,TRBV19
CASREGLAGGPYNEQFF,TGTGCCAGCAGAGAGGGACTAGCGGGGGGGCCTTACAATGAGCAGTTCTTC,TRBJ2-1,.,TRBD2,TRBV2
CASSLGRTSQETQYF,TGTGCCAGCAGCTTAGGGAGGACTAGCCAAGAGACCCAGTACTTC,TRBJ2-5,.,TRBD2,TRBV7-2
CASSQASGANTGELFF,TGCGCCAGCAGCCAAGCTTCCGGGGCGAACACCGGGGAGCTGTTTTTT,TRBJ2-2,.,.,TRBV4-1
CASSQGAYEQYF,TGTGCCAGCAGTCAGGGGGCCTACGAGCAGTACTTC,TRBJ2-7,.,TRBD1,TRBV25-1
CASSFGTGLNTEAFF,TGTGCCAGTAGTTTCGGTACAGGGCTGAACACTGAAGCTTTCTTT,TRBJ1-1,.,.,TRBV19
CASSLIGLTTEQYF,TGTGCCAGCAGCTTAATCGGATTAACTACGGAGCAGTACTTC,TRBJ2-7,.,.,TRBV11-2
CASQIPLTPLHF,TGTGCCAGCCAGATTCCTCTGACACCCCTCCACTTT,TRBJ1-6,once,.,TRBV28
CASTRTRDRVNEQFF,TGTGCCAGCACCCGGACCCGGGACAGGGTCAATGAGCAGTTCTTC,TRBJ2-1,.,TRBD1,TRBV27
CATTQGGGTEAFF,TGTGCCACGACCCAGGGAGGGGGCACTGAAGCTTTCTTT,TRBJ1-1,.,.,TRBV15
CASSGGYRGLLSNQPQHF,TGTGCCAGCAGTGGCGGATACAGGGGCCTACTTAGCAATCAGCCCCAGCATTTT,TRBJ1-5,.,TRBD1,TRBV6-1
CASSSHPGQASSYNEQFF,TGTGCCAGCAGTTCGCACCCCGGACAGGCAAGCTCCTACAATGAGCAGTTCTTC,TRBJ2-1,.,TRBD1,TRBV25-1
CASSSGHNTQYF,TGTGCCAGCAGCTCCGGACACAATACGCAGTATTTT,TRBJ2-3,.,.,TRBV7-9
CASSDMTGGRQPQHF,TGTGCCAGCAGTGATATGACAGGGGGACGACAGCCCCAGCATTTT,TRBJ1-5,.,TRBD1,TRBV2
CASSLAGSGANVLTF,TGTGCCAGCAGTTTAGCGGGCTCTGGGGCCAACGTCCTGACTTTC,TRBJ2-6,.,.,TRBV28
CASEANLGTGQGYEQYF,TGTGCCAGCGAGGCCAATCTGGGAACGGGACAGGGCTACGAGCAGTACTTC,TRBJ2-7,.,TRBD1,TRBV25-1
CASSRVWREAHNEQFF,TGTGCCAGCAGCCGTGTCTGGCGGGAGGCGCACAATGAGCAGTTCTTC,TRBJ2-1,.,TRBD2,TRBV7-9
CASSSTDRASYEQYF,TGTGCCAGCAGTTCTACGGACAGGGCCTCCTACGAGCAGTACTTC,TRBJ2-7,.,TRBD1,TRBV6-6
CASSPPPRGGETQYF,TGTGCCAGCAGCCCGCCCCCACGAGGGGGAGAGACCCAGTACTTC,TRBJ2-5,.,.,TRBV7-2
CASSTRNSDGYTF,TGTGCCAGCAGTACCAGAAATTCTGATGGCTACACCTTC,TRBJ1-2,.,.,TRBV6-5
CASSPGADQPQHF,TGCGCCAGCAGCCCTGGGGCGGATCAGCCCCAGCATTTT,TRBJ1-5,.,.,TRBV23-1
CAISGPQTGNYGYTF,TGTGCCATCAGTGGGCCACAGACAGGAAACTATGGCTACACCTTC,TRBJ1-2,.,.,TRBV10-3
CASSLTAGGPREQFF,TGTGCCAGCAGCTTAACGGCGGGAGGGCCACGGGAGCAGTTCTTC,TRBJ2-1,.,TRBD2,TRBV11-1
CASSILRAEEQFF,TGCGCCAGCAGCATCCTCAGGGCCGAGGAGCAGTTCTTC,TRBJ2-1,.,.,TRBV5-1
CASSLGGGTEAFF,TGTGCCAGCAGCTTAGGAGGGGGAACTGAAGCTTTCTTT,TRBJ1-1,once,.,TRBV7-9
CASSISRGLNYGYTF,TGTGCCAGTAGTATAAGTCGAGGGCTTAACTATGGCTACACCTTC,TRBJ1-2,.,.,TRBV19
CAWSYGRGANTEAFF,TGTGCCTGGAGTTACGGCAGGGGGGCTAACACTGAAGCTTTCTTT,TRBJ1-1,.,TRBD1,TRBV30
CASSFASTYNEQFF,TGTGCCAGCAGTTTTGCTAGCACCTACAATGAGCAGTTCTTC,TRBJ2-1,once,.,TRBV28
CASSSGLRDSGANVLTF,TGCGCCAGCAGCTCAGGATTAAGAGACTCTGGGGCCAACGTCCTGACTTTC,TRBJ2-6,once,.,TRBV5-1
CASSLDGGSYNEQFF,TGTGCCAGCAGCTTAGATGGCGGCTCCTACAATGAGCAGTTCTTC,TRBJ2-1,.,.,TRBV7-2
CASSQASRGYGYTF,TGCGCCAGCAGCCAAGCCTCAAGGGGCTATGGCTACACCTTC,TRBJ1-2,.,.,TRBV4-1
CASSADIVTDGDTQYF,TGTGCCAGTAGTGCCGACATTGTGACCGATGGAGATACGCAGTATTTT,TRBJ2-3,.,.,TRBV19
CASSFGGVLAMNTEAFF,TGTGCCAGCAGCTTCGGAGGGGTTTTAGCCATGAACACTGAAGCTTTCTTT,TRBJ1-1,.,.,TRBV7-2
CASTGTSGLFF,TGTGCCAGCACCGGGACTAGCGGATTGTTCTTC,TRBJ2-1,.,TRBD2,TRBV11-1
CASSPQDPGELFF,TGTGCCAGCAGCCCCCAGGATCCCGGGGAGCTGTTTTTT,TRBJ2-2,.,.,TRBV7-8
CASSLTGTGLSYNSPLHF,TGTGCCAGCAGCCTAACCGGGACAGGACTCTCCTATAATTCACCCCTCCACTTT,TRBJ1-6,.,TRBD1,TRBV5-4
CSAGGGEDTEAFF,TGCAGCGCCGGGGGTGGCGAGGACACTGAAGCTTTCTTT,TRBJ1-1,.,.,TRBV29-1
CASSVDGGGDTGELFF,TGTGCCAGCAGCGTAGATGGGGGAGGGGACACCGGGGAGCTGTTTTTT,TRBJ2-2,.,TRBD2,TRBV9
CASIGQFEAFF,TGTGCCAGCATCGGACAGTTTGAAGCTTTCTTT,TRBJ1-1,.,.,TRBV28
CASSTIPDQPQHF,TGTGCCAGCAGTACGATACCGGATCAGCCCCAGCATTTT,TRBJ1-5,.,.,TRBV28
CASSLSSGTENSPLHF,TGTGCCAGCAGTCTCTCCTCCGGGACAGAAAATTCACCCCTCCACTTT,TRBJ1-6,.,TRBD1,TRBV6-6
CSAIGVAGKYEQYF,TGCAGCGCTATCGGGGTAGCGGGAAAGTACGAGCAGTACTTC,TRBJ2-7,.,TRBD2,TRBV29-1
CARTLPRQGEGYGYTF,TGTGCCAGAACCCTCCCACGACAGGGCGAGGGATATGGCTACACCTTC,TRBJ1-2,.,TRBD1,TRBV2
CSVTGGVDTETQYF,TGCAGCGTTACAGGGGGCGTTGATACAGAGACCCAGTACTTC,TRBJ2-5,once,TRBD1,TRBV29-1
CASSPTNRVLMNTEAFF,TGTGCCAGCAGCCCTACCAACAGGGTTCTTATGAACACTGAAGCTTTCTTT,TRBJ1-1,.,.,TRBV4-2